The 27 T cell receptor beta chains given below trace back to one sample, sequenced in a study of OX40 agonist ivuxolimab in advanced cancers. Only in-frame clones appear in the TCRdb table, and some are missing; sequencing was by immunoSEQ multiplex PCR. In the table there are about 100,000 clones, more than 85% of which are singletons. The sequencing used CD4+ or CD8+ T cells sorted from blood, collected in a trial of the OX40 agonist ivuxolimab. The receptors originated from an adult with an advanced solid tumor such as melanoma, head and neck, liver or kidney cancer.

The chain links TRBV6-5 to TRBJ2-3; 9 bases are a match to TRBD2. This CDR3 contains 15 residues. Per germline, CDR1 MNHEY and CDR2 SVGAGI. Trimming took 3 bases from V and 6 from J; bases not matched to a gene: 7. The CDR3 DNA is TGTGCCAGCAGTTATCTCAGCGGGAGGACTGATACGCAGTATTTT. Amino acids: CASSYLSGRTDTQYF.

This chain links TRBV9 with TRBJ2-2; 8 bases map to TRBD1. V lost 0 bases to trimming and J lost 4 bases; unmatched junction nucleotides: 8. The V gene's germline CDR1 is SGDLS and CDR2 YYNGEE. The CDR3 spans 17 residues. The CDR3 DNA reads TGTGCCAGCAGCGTAGACCCCCAGGGGGCACTCACCGGGGAGCTGTTTTTT. Translated, it gives CASSVDPQGALTGELFF.

This chain joins TRBV27 and TRBJ2-7; D is undetermined. This CDR3 has 12 amino acids. The germline V gene has CDR1 MNHEY and CDR2 SMNVEV (reference sequence). Trimming left V 2 bases short and J 5 bases short, with 7 bases between. The CDR3 protein is CASSLRRNEQYF. The CDR3 DNA follows: TGTGCCAGCAGTTTAAGAAGAAACGAGCAGTACTTC.

This chain links TRBV28 with TRBJ2-4; D is perhaps TRBD1 (5 bases). This CDR3 has 16 residues. Germline-derived CDR1 and CDR2 are MDHEN and SYDVKM. Deletions cut 2 bases from V and 0 bases from J, with 11 bases between. In nucleotides, the CDR3 is TGTGCCAGCAGTTTACAGGGCCTGGTAGCCAAAAACATTCAGTACTTC. It specifies CASSLQGLVAKNIQYF.

This chain joins TRBV28 and TRBJ2-7; 9 bases agree with TRBD1. Germline trimming cut 6 bases from V and 0 bases from J; bases unmatched to any gene: 6. Germline values: CDR1 MDHEN, CDR2 SYDVKM. This CDR3 spans 15 amino acids. The CDR3 nucleotides read TGTGCCAGCAGACCACAGGGGGCAGGCTCCTACGAGCAGTACTTC. Translated: CASRPQGAGSYEQYF.

The chain recombines TRBV28 with TRBJ1-6; D is ambiguous. CDR3 size: 12 residues. V was trimmed by 2 bases and J by 9 bases, leaving 5 bases between them. Germline values: CDR1 MDHEN, CDR2 SYDVKM. The chain's CDR3 is CASSLNTSPLHF. CDR3 DNA: TGTGCCAGCAGTTTAAATACTTCACCCCTCCACTTT.

The chain links TRBV12-5 to TRBJ1-1, with D possibly TRBD1 on 5 matching bases. CDR1 is LGHNT and CDR2 is FRNRAP in the germline V gene. The CDR3 spans 14 residues. Trimming removed 5 bases from V and 3 bases from J, with 13 bases in between. The CDR3 protein is CASGPSGGDTEAFF. The CDR3 nucleotides read TGTGCTAGTGGTCCCTCTGGGGGGGACACTGAAGCTTTCTTT.

This chain uses TRBV5-1 with TRBJ2-7; D gene uncertain. The V gene lost 1 base and the J gene lost 5 bases, with 10 bases spanning the gap. CDR1 is SGHRS and CDR2 is YFSETQ in the germline V gene. This CDR3 spans 13 amino acids. The DNA of the CDR3 is TGCGCCAGCAGCTTGCAATACCCCAACGAGCAGTACTTC. Amino acids: CASSLQYPNEQYF.

The chain uses TRBV6-1 and TRBJ2-7; D gene uncertain. Germline V lookup: CDR1 MNHNS, CDR2 SASEGT. This CDR3 is built from 15 residues. Trimming pared 6 bases from V and 0 bases from J, leaving 15 bases between. CDR3 sequence: CASSVTWADSYEQYF. The CDR3 DNA sequence: TGTGCCAGCAGCGTAACCTGGGCAGACTCCTACGAGCAGTACTTC.

This clone was seen just once. The rearrangement joins TRBV6-6 to TRBJ2-7, with D tentatively TRBD2 (6 bases). Germline values: CDR1 MNHNY, CDR2 SVGAGI (reference sequence). The CDR3 loop spans 15 amino acids. With 4 bases removed from V and 3 bases from J, the gap between germline ends came to 16 bases. The CDR3 loop is CASSSYSGTSYEQYF. The CDR3 DNA reads TGTGCCAGCAGTTCTTATAGCGGTACGAGCTACGAGCAGTACTTC.

The chain joins TRBV28 to TRBJ2-1; D is unclear. Germline values: CDR1 MDHEN, CDR2 SYDVKM. V dropped 2 bases and J dropped 4 bases, with 15 bases sitting between them. The CDR3 covers 16 residues. The CDR3 is CASSLRWVPSYNEQFF. The CDR3 bases are TGTGCCAGCAGTTTACGATGGGTCCCTAGTTACAATGAGCAGTTCTTC.

The genes are TRBV28 and TRBJ2-1; 9 bases match TRBD2. This CDR3 is built from 18 residues. Germline loops: CDR1 MDHEN, CDR2 SYDVKM. Germline trimming cut 4 bases from V and 2 bases from J; bases unmatched to any gene: 12. For the CDR3, the DNA is TGTGCCAGCAGTTCCGTCGACCCAGCGGGAGGAGCCTACAATGAGCAGTTCTTC. It specifies CASSSVDPAGGAYNEQFF.

J is TRBJ2-7 and V is TRBV5-1; TRBD2 is a possible D gene (6 bases). The CDR3 sequence is 12 residues long. Between the trimmed V and J ends, which lost 4 bases and 4 bases, there was a span of 9 bases. Germline CDR1 SGHRS, CDR2 YFSETQ. CDR3 residues: CASSLLAYEQYF. The DNA of the CDR3 is TGCGCCAGCAGCCTACTAGCTTACGAGCAGTACTTC.

The V call is TRBV6-5, the J call TRBJ2-7; perhaps TRBD2 as D (7 bases). Germline V gives CDR1 MNHEY, CDR2 SVGAGI. CDR3 length: 13 residues. Trimming shortened V by 6 bases and J by 5 bases, and 14 bases separated the two germline ends. The CDR3 DNA reads as TGTGCCAGCAGGACCGGGGGGCAAGACGAGCAGTACTTC. The encoded protein is CASRTGGQDEQYF.

Here the CDR3 reads CASSPRTERVQYF. CDR3 DNA: TGTGCCAGCTCACCGAGGACCGAGCGAGTGCAGTACTTC. The genes are TRBV18 and TRBJ2-7; no clear D gene. CDR1 and CDR2 (germline): KGHSH, LQKENI. The CDR3 length is 13 residues. The germline V and J ends were trimmed by 3 bases and 9 bases, with 15 bases remaining between them.

The DNA for the CDR3 is TGTGCCAGTAGTATGCAGGCTTTTGGCAATGAGCAGTTCTTC. It is translated as CASSMQAFGNEQFF. The J gene is TRBJ2-1, the V gene TRBV19, with D hard to call. This CDR3 has 14 residues. Deletions cut 3 bases from V and 6 bases from J, with 12 bases between. Germline V gene data show CDR1 as LNHDA and CDR2 as SQIVND (reference sequence).

The chain combines TRBV7-2 with TRBJ2-1; the match to TRBD2 covers 13 bases. In germline, CDR1 is SGHTA, CDR2 FQGNSA. This CDR3 is built from 16 residues. Trimming at V came to 7 bases and at J to 4 bases, leaving 7 bases not matched to a gene. The CDR3 DNA reads TGTGCCAGCACCCTTAGACTAGCGGGGGGATACAATGAGCAGTTCTTC. It specifies CASTLRLAGGYNEQFF.

The CDR3 sequence is CASSLGPEAFF. As DNA, the CDR3 is TGCGCCAGCAGCTTGGGACCTGAAGCTTTCTTT. V is TRBV5-1 and J is TRBJ1-1, with no clear D. Germline V gene data show CDR1 as SGHRS and CDR2 as YFSETQ. Trimming stripped 0 bases from V and 6 bases from J, with 3 bases between. There are 11 residues in the CDR3.

The chain carries TRBV4-3 and TRBJ2-1; D is possibly TRBD1 (6 bases). Trimming removed 0 bases at V and 4 bases at J, with 13 bases between. The CDR3 is 16 residues long. Germline V gene lookup returns CDR1 LGHNA and CDR2 YSLEER. CDR3 in DNA: TGCGCCAGCAGCCAAGATTTTAGGGGGACATACAATGAGCAGTTCTTC. Its protein is CASSQDFRGTYNEQFF.

J is TRBJ1-6 and V is TRBV6-5; D might be TRBD1 (5 bases). The V gene lost 8 bases and the J gene lost 1 base, with 9 bases spanning the gap. CDR1 MNHEY and CDR2 SVGAGI come from the germline V gene. There are 14 residues in the CDR3. CDR3 residues: CASSGGSYNSPLHF. The CDR3 nucleotides read TGTGCCAGCTCTGGGGGTTCCTATAATTCACCCCTCCACTTT.

This chain uses TRBV5-1 with TRBJ1-3; D ambiguous. Trimming stripped 5 bases from V and 0 bases from J, with 9 bases between. CDR1 is SGHRS, CDR2 YFSETQ, per germline. This CDR3 comprises 14 residues. The CDR3 nucleotides read TGCGCCAGCAGTGAAAGCAGCTCTGGAAACACCATATATTTT. Translated: CASSESSSGNTIYF.

This chain uses TRBV30 with TRBJ2-2; D is uncertain. Trimming took 4 bases from V and 1 from J, leaving 7 bases between them. Germline V CDR1 and CDR2: GTSNPN, SVGIG (reference sequence). The CDR3 is 13 amino acids. CDR3 loop: CAWNLQNTGELFF. CDR3 coding DNA: TGTGCCTGGAATTTACAGAACACCGGGGAGCTGTTTTTT.

This clone appeared a single time. V and J are TRBV11-2 and TRBJ2-7; the D is unclear. Germline assignment: CDR1 SGHAT and CDR2 FQNNGV. V was clipped by 5 bases and J by 1 base, with 12 bases between them. This CDR3 is 14 amino acids long. The CDR3, as DNA: TGTGCCAGCAGCCCCTCGGTAGGTTCCTACGAGCAGTACTTC. This gives the protein CASSPSVGSYEQYF.

This sequence joins TRBV6-6 and TRBJ1-2; 7 bases are a match to TRBD1. CDR3 length: 16 residues. CDR1 is MNHNY, CDR2 SVGAGI, per germline (reference sequence). V shed 7 bases and J 0 bases; nucleotides not matched to a gene: 11. The CDR3 loop is CASTIAGQLTNYGYTF. CDR3 DNA sequence: TGTGCCAGCACTATAGCGGGACAGCTTACTAACTATGGCTACACCTTC.

This clone was recorded once. V usage is TRBV5-1 and J usage is TRBJ2-1; 10 nucleotides agree with TRBD2. The CDR3 totals 13 residues. Germline V gives CDR1 SGHRS, CDR2 YFSETQ. The J segment lost 7 bases and the V segment lost 6 bases, leaving 4 bases of the junction unmatched. CDR3 sequence reads: CASKAGGGNEQFF. The CDR3 nucleotides read TGCGCCAGCAAAGCGGGAGGGGGTAATGAGCAGTTCTTC.

The CDR3 reads CASSLNRGRDQPQHF. The CDR3 DNA is TGTGCCAGTAGTTTAAACAGGGGCAGGGATCAGCCCCAGCATTTT. The chain has TRBV19 and TRBJ1-5; 7 positions match TRBD1. CDR1 and CDR2 (germline): LNHDA, SQIVND (reference sequence). The CDR3 length is 15 residues. The junction had 9 bases not matched to a gene; V was cut back by 5 bases and J by 5 bases.

The chain carries TRBV5-1 and TRBJ2-7; 8 bases match TRBD2. The ends lost 6 bases at V and 3 bases at J; junction bases unmatched: 5. CDR1 is SGHRS, CDR2 YFSETQ, per germline. The CDR3 runs to 13 residues. The CDR3 region is CASTGLADYEQYF. As DNA, the CDR3 is TGCGCCAGCACCGGACTAGCAGACTACGAGCAGTACTTC.